This T cell receptor beta chain was recorded in a study of vaccination and CD4 T cells after COVID-19. Study context: Samples after vaccination came a median approximately 70 days past dose two, ranging 14 to 241.

Cultured CD4+ T cell DNA was sequenced using the Oncomine TCR Beta short-read assay. TCRdb reprocessed the PCR reads via MiXCR and lists one record per CDR3 protein. The sample lists under 15,000 distinct CDR3 sequences; over 60% were seen once. Indicated treatment: approximately nine-day PBMC culture with coronavirus spike peptide pools or control peptides (ViraFEST assay). Each well held 2 million or so PBMCs in IL-2 (around 9.7 IU/ml) medium with 8.5 to 10 ug/ml peptide pools. The V gene end was trimmed by 6 bases and the J gene end by 0 bases; junction bases not matched to a gene: 2. This CDR3 spans 15 amino acids. Regarding this clonotype: The target antigen is unknown.

This TCR was sampled from a human donor who had recovered from COVID-19. The chain has TRBV12-3 or TRBV12-4 and TRBJ1-6; 7 bases fit TRBD1. Sequencing was performed on CD4+ T cells from blood, cultured in vitro. CDR3 coding DNA: TGTGCCAGCAGAGGGGACAGCTCCTATAATTCACCCCTCCACTTT. The encoded protein is CASRGDSSYNSPLHF.